The clone carrying this T cell receptor beta chain was detected only a few times. The record originates from a study of blood T cell repertoires in COVID-19. In the authors' workflow: Reference gene primer amplification yielded estimated nucleated cell counts. TCRdb keeps only in-frame clones here, not all; method: immunoSEQ multiplex PCR. D and trimming were read from the DNA, whereas the V and J calls and clone size are those reported in that table. The profile shows fewer than 700,000 clones, about 88% of them singletons. The CDR3 covers 19 residues. Trimming pared 8 bases from V and 1 base from J, leaving 27 bases between. Germline V gene lookup returns CDR1 SEHNR and CDR2 FQNEAQ (reference sequence).

The sequence came from a woman in her 50s with COVID-19, enrolled during active disease. Sequenced: peripheral blood. The chain couples TRBV7-9 to TRBJ2-4; tentative D call: TRBD2 (8 bases). The CDR3 region has the DNA TGTGCCAGCCGCCCCAGGGGGAGCGGGGGATCCCCCGCCAAAAACATTCAGTACTTC. Translating it yields CASRPRGSGGSPAKNIQYF.